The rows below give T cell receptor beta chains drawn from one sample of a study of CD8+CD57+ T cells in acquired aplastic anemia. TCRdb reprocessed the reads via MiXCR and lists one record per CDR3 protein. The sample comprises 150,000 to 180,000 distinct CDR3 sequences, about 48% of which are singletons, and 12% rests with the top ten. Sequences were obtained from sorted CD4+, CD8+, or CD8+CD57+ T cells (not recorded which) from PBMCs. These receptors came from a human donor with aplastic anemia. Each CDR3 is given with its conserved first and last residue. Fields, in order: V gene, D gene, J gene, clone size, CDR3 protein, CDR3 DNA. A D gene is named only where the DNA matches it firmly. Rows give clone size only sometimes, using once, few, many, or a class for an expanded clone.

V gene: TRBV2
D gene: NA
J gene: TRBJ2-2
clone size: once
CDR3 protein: CASKDRANTGELFF
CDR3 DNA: TGTGCCAGCAAAGATAGGGCGAACACCGGGGAGCTGTTTTTT

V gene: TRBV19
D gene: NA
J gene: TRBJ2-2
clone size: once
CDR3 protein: CASSAGVGELFF
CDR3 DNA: TGTGCCAGTAGTGCGGGTGTGGGGGAGCTGTTTTTT

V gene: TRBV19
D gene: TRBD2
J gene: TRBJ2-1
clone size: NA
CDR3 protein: CASSRIAGSPYNEQFF
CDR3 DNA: TGTGCCAGCAGCCGTATAGCGGGCTCCCCCTACAATGAGCAGTTCTTC

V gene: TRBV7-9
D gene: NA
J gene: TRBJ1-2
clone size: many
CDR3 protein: CASSPPDSVDGYTF
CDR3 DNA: TGTGCCAGCAGCCCCCCGGACAGTGTCGATGGCTACACCTTC

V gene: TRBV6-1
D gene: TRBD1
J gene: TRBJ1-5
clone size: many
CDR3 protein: CASREDRVSNQPQHF
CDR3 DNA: TGTGCCAGCAGGGAAGACAGGGTCAGCAATCAGCCCCAGCATTTT

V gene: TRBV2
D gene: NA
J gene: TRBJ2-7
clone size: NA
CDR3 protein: CASSQSGDEQYF
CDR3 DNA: TGTGCCAGCAGCCAAAGTGGGGACGAGCAGTACTTC

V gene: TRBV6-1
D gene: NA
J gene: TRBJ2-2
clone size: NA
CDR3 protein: CASSQQNTGELFF
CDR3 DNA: TGTGCCAGCAGTCAACAAAACACCGGGGAGCTGTTTTTT

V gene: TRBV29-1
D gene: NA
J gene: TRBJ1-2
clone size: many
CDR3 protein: CSALTRAGPNYGYTF
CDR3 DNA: TGCAGCGCGCTAACCCGGGCAGGGCCAAACTATGGCTACACCTTC

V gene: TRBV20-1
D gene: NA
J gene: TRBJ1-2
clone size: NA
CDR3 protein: CSARDFSGAGVDGYTF
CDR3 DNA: TGCAGTGCTAGAGATTTCTCGGGAGCCGGCGTCGATGGCTACACCTTC

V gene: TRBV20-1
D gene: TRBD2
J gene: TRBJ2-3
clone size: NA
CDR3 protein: CSARRLADTQYF
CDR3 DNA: TGCAGTGCTAGAAGACTAGCGGATACGCAGTATTTT

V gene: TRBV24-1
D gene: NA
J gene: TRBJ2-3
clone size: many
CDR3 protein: CATSDFGHRTDTQYF
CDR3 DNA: TGTGCCACCAGTGATTTCGGACACCGCACAGATACGCAGTATTTT

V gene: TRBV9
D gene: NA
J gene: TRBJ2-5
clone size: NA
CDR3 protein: CASSLDTGGQETQYF
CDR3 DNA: TGCGCCAGCAGCTTGGATACGGGCGGCCAAGAGACCCAGTACTTC